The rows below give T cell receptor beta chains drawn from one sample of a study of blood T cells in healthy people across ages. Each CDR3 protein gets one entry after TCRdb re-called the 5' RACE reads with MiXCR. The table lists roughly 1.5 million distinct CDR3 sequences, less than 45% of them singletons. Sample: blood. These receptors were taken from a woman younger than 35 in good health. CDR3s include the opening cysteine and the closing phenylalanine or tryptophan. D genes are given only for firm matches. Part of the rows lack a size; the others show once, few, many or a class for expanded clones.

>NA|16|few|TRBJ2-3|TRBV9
CASSVEAAPSTDTQYF
TGTGCCAGCAGCGTCGAAGCCGCCCCTAGCACAGATACGCAGTATTTT
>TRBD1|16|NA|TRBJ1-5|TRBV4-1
CASSQDPTGGYQPQHF
TGCGCCAGCAGCCAAGATCCCACAGGGGGCTATCAGCCCCAGCATTTT
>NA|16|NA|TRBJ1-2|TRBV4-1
CTSSQDRLNAWGGYTF
TGCACCAGCAGCCAAGATCGGCTTAACGCTTGGGGTGGCTACACCTTC
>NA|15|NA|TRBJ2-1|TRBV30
CAWTSGRSGYNEQFF
TGTGCCTGGACAAGCGGGCGTTCAGGATACAATGAGCAGTTCTTC
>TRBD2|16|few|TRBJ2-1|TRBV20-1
CSAGTSGGPSYNEQFF
TGCAGTGCGGGGACTAGCGGGGGCCCCTCCTACAATGAGCAGTTCTTC
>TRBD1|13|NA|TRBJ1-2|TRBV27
CASSFTGGDGYTF
TGTGCCAGCAGTTTTACAGGGGGGGACGGCTACACCTTC
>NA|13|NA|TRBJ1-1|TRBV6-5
CASRDPGAAEAFF
TGTGCCAGCCGCGACCCGGGGGCCGCTGAAGCTTTCTTT
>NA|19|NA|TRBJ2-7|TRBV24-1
CATSDLTGRAGSFYNEQYF
TGTGCCACCAGTGATTTGACGGGTCGCGCCGGGAGTTTTTACAATGAGCAGTACTTC
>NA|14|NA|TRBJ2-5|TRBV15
CATSRVGLQETQYF
TGTGCCACCAGCAGAGTGGGGTTACAAGAGACCCAGTACTTC
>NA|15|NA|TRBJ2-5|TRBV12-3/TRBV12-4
CASSSPGRPLETQYF
TGTGCCAGCAGTTCACCGGGACGCCCTTTGGAGACCCAGTACTTC
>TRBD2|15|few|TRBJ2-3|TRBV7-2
CASSLGLARTDTQYF
TGTGCCAGCAGCTTAGGACTAGCCCGCACAGATACGCAGTATTTT
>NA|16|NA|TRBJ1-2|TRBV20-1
CSARGIQLPTYYGYTF
TGCAGTGCTAGAGGAATACAGCTACCGACCTATTATGGCTACACCTTC
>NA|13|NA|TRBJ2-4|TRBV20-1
CSRQAEAKNIQYF
TGCAGTCGACAGGCGGAAGCCAAAAACATTCAGTACTTC
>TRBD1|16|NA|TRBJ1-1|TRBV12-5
CASGYDRGRGNTEAFF
TGTGCTAGTGGCTACGACAGGGGACGGGGTAACACTGAAGCTTTCTTT
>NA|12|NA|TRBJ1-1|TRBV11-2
CASSLEGVGAFF
TGTGCCAGCAGCTTAGAAGGGGTGGGAGCTTTCTTT
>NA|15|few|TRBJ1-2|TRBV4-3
CASSQDVAGWSGYTF
TGCGCCAGCAGCCAAGATGTAGCAGGTTGGAGTGGCTACACCTTC
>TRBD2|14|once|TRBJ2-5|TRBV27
CASSTGLARETQYF
TGTGCCAGCAGTACCGGACTAGCCCGCGAGACCCAGTACTTC
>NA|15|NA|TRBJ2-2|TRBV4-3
CASSQDKGNTGELFF
TGCGCCAGCAGCCAAGATAAAGGGAACACCGGGGAGCTGTTTTTT
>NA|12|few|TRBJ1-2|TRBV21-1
CASPILAYGYTF
TGTGCCAGCCCAATACTGGCCTATGGCTACACCTTC
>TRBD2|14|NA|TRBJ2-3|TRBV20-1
CSARVQRDADTQYF
TGCAGTGCTAGGGTCCAGCGGGACGCAGATACGCAGTATTTT
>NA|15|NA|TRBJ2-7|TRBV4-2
CASSQVRETSYEQYF
TGTGCCAGCAGCCAAGTTCGTGAGACTAGTTACGAGCAGTACTTC
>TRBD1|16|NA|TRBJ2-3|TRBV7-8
CASSLSRDRSTDTQYF
TGTGCCAGCAGCTTATCCCGGGACAGAAGCACAGATACGCAGTATTTT
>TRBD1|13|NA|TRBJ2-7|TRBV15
CATSSYRGREQYF
TGTGCCACCAGCAGCTACAGGGGGCGCGAGCAGTACTTC
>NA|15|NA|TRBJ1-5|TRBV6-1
CASSEGRATNQPQHF
TGTGCCAGCAGTGAGGGCAGGGCAACCAATCAGCCCCAGCATTTT
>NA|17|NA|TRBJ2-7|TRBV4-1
CASSHQGGGAGHNEQYF
TGCGCCAGCAGCCATCAAGGAGGGGGCGCCGGTCACAACGAGCAGTACTTC
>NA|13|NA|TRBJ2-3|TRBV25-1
CASSGGVGDTQYF
TGTGCCAGCAGTGGTGGGGTTGGGGATACGCAGTATTTT
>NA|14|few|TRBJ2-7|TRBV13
CASALWETAYEQYF
TGTGCCAGCGCGCTTTGGGAAACGGCCTACGAGCAGTACTTC
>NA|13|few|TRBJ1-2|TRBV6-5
CASSYGGGNGYTF
TGTGCCAGCAGTTACGGCGGGGGGAATGGCTACACCTTC
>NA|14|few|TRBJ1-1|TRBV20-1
CSVPPGVINTEAFF
TGCAGTGTACCCCCCGGGGTCATAAACACTGAAGCTTTCTTT
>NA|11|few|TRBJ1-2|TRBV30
CAWSRGPFYTF
TGTGCCTGGAGTCGAGGTCCCTTCTACACCTTC
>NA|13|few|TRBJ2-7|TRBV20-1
CSASGQISYEQYF
TGCAGTGCTAGTGGACAAATATCCTACGAGCAGTACTTC
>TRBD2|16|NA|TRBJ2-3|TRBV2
CASSDLWGGNTDTQYF
TGTGCCAGCAGTGATTTATGGGGGGGGAACACAGATACGCAGTATTTT
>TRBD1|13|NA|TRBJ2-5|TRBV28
CASSVTGVGEQYF
TGTGCCAGCAGTGTTACAGGGGTAGGTGAGCAGTACTTC
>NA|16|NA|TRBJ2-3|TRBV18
CASSGSSVAPRDTQYF
TGTGCCAGCTCCGGGTCATCTGTCGCTCCGCGGGATACGCAGTATTTT
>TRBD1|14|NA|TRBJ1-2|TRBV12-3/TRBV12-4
CASSEGQGASGYTF
TGTGCCAGCAGCGAGGGACAGGGGGCCAGTGGCTACACCTTC
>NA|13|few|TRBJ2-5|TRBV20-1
CSAREHGQETQYF
TGCAGTGCTAGAGAACACGGCCAAGAGACCCAGTACTTC
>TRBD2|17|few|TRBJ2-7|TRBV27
CASSLVAGGASSYEQYF
TGTGCCAGCAGTTTAGTGGCGGGGGGGGCCTCGTCCTACGAGCAGTACTTC
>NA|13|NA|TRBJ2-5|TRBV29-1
CSATPTGQETQYF
TGCAGTGCTACCCCGACAGGCCAAGAGACCCAGTACTTC
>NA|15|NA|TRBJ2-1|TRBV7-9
CASSLRGILYNEQFF
TGTGCCAGCAGCTTACGCGGGATTCTCTACAATGAGCAGTTCTTC
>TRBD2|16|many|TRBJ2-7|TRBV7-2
CASSKTSGSSPYEQYF
TGTGCCAGCAGCAAGACTAGCGGGAGTTCTCCCTACGAGCAGTACTTC
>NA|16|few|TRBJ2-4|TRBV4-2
CASSQGTDLAKNIQYF
TGTGCCAGCAGCCAAGGGACAGATCTAGCCAAAAACATTCAGTACTTC
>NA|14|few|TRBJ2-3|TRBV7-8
CASSLYGLADTQYF
TGTGCCAGCAGCTTATACGGACTGGCGGATACGCAGTATTTT